The 3 T cell receptor beta chains reported below all come from one sample, sequenced in a study of T cell responses to AZD1222 COVID-19 vaccine. Some clones are missing from TCRdb's copy, which holds only in-frame ones; the method was immunoSEQ multiplex PCR. This table holds around 260,000 clones, 85% to 95% found once. Sample: peripheral blood, taken on day 0 of AZD1222 vaccination. The origin of the receptors is an adult in good health.

Regarding this clone: Other DNA sequences from this sample encode an identical CDR3 as well. This chain joins TRBV2 and TRBJ2-7; D may match TRBD1 or TRBD2 (5 bases each). The CDR3 consists of 12 residues. Germline V CDR1 and CDR2: SNHLY, FYNNEI. Trimming took off 6 bases at V and 0 bases at J, with 6 bases between the two ends. CDR3 residues: CASRGDSYEQYF. CDR3 nucleotides: TGTGCCAGCAGGGGGGACTCCTACGAGCAGTACTTC. Full variable domain (outside the CDR3, taken from reference TRBV2 and TRBJ2-7): EPEVTQTPSHQVTQMGQEVILRCVPISNHLYFYWYRQILGQKVEFLVSFYNNEISEKSEIFDDQFSVERPDGSNFTLKIRSTKLEDSAMYFCASRGDSYEQYFGPGTRLTVT.

This chain joins TRBV6-5 and TRBJ2-7; D gene unclear. The germline gives CDR1 MNHEY, CDR2 SVGAGI. Trimming removed 3 bases at V and 6 bases at J, with 6 bases between. The CDR3 is 11 residues long. The CDR3 region has the DNA TGTGCCAGCAGTTATAGGGCCGAGCAGTACTTC. Translated: CASSYRAEQYF.

This clone was detected once. This chain uses TRBV9 with TRBJ2-1; D remains ambiguous. V lost 5 bases, J lost 0 bases, and 12 bases lay in between. The CDR3 sequence is 15 residues long. Germline CDR1 SGDLS, CDR2 YYNGEE. CDR3 in DNA: TGTGCCAGCAGTCCCTACTCTCTCTCCTACAATGAGCAGTTCTTC. Protein: CASSPYSLSYNEQFF.